Below, one T cell receptor (beta chain) is given with its context. This CDR3 has 11 residues. Germline CDR1 DFQATT, CDR2 SNEGSKA (reference sequence). The germline V and J ends were trimmed by 4 bases and 0 bases, with 4 bases remaining between them. This sample is drawn from a study of cytomegalovirus exposure and HLA in healthy donors. 13 Jbeta primers and 60 Vbeta primers were used for the PCR. Profiled with immunoSEQ multiplex PCR; TCRdb holds only in-frame clones, not every one. The data hold approximately 150,000 clones, with just under 80% observed a single time. The genes are TRBV20-1 and TRBJ2-7; D remains unclear. This TCR came from a woman aged 40 to 49 in good health and CMV-seropositive. Material for sequencing was PBMCs. DNA of the CDR3: TGCAGTGCTACCAACTCCTACGAGCAGTACTTC. Its protein product is CSATNSYEQYF.